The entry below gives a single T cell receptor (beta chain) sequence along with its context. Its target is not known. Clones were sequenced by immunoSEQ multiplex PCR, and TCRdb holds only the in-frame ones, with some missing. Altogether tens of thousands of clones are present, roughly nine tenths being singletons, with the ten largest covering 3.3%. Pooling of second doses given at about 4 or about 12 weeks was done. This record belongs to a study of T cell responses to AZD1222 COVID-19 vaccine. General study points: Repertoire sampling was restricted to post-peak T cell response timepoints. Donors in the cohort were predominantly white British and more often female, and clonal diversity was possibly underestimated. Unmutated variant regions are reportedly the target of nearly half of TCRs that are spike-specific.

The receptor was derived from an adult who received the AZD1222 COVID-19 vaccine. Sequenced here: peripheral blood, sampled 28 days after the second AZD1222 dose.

The CDR3 protein is CAWSAPGGQYTIYF. Here the CDR3 DNA reads TGTGCCTGGAGTGCCCCGGGGGGACAGTACACCATATATTTT. The V call is TRBV30, the J call TRBJ1-3; 7 nucleotides agree with TRBD1. CDR3 length: 14 amino acids. With V trimmed by 1 base and J by 8 bases, 8 bases remained unmatched. Germline CDR1 GTSNPN, CDR2 SVGIG (reference sequence).